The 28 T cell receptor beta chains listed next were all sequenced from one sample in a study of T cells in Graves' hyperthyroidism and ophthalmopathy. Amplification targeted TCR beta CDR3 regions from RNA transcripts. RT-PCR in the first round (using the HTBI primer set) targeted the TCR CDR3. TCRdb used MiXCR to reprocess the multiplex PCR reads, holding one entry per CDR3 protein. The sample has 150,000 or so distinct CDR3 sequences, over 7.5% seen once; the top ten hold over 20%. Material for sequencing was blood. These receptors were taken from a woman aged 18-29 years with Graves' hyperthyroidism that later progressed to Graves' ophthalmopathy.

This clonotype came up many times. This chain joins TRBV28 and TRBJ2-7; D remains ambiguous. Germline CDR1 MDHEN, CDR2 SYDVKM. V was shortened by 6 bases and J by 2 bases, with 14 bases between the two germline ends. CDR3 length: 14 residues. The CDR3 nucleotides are TGTGCCAGCAGCCCCCTGGAGCGAACCTACGAGCAGTACTTC. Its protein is CASSPLERTYEQYF.

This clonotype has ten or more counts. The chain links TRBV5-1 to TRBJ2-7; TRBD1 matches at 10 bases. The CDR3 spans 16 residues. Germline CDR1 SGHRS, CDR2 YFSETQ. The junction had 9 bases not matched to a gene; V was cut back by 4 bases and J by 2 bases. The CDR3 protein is CASSRGAGQGAYEQYF. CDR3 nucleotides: TGCGCCAGCAGCCGGGGTGCAGGACAGGGGGCCTACGAGCAGTACTTC. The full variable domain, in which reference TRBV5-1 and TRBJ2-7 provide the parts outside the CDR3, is KAGVTQTPRYLIKTRGQQVTLSCSPISGHRSVSWYQQTPGQGLQFLFEYFSETQRNKGNFPGRFSGRQFSNSRSEMNVSTLELGDSALYLCASSRGAGQGAYEQYFGPGTRLTVT.

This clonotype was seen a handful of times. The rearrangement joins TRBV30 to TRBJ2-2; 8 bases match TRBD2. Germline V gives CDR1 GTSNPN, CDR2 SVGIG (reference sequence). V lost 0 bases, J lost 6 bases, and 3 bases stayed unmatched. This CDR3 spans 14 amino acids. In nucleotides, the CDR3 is TGTGCCTGGAGTGTAGGTAGCGGGGCCGGGGAGCTGTTTTTT. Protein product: CAWSVGSGAGELFF.

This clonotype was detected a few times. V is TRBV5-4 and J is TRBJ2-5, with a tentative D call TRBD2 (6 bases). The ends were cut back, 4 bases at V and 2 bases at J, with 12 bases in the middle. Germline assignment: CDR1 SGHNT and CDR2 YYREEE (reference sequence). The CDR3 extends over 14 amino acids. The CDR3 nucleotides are TGTGCCAGCAGCCCATATCGGGGGCAAGAGACCCAGTACTTC. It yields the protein CASSPYRGQETQYF. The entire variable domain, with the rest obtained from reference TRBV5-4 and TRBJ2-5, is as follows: ETGVTQSPTHLIKTRGQQVTLRCSSQSGHNTVSWYQQALGQGPQFIFQYYREEENGRGNFPPRFSGLQFPNYSSELNVNALELDDSALYLCASSPYRGQETQYFGPGTRLLVL.

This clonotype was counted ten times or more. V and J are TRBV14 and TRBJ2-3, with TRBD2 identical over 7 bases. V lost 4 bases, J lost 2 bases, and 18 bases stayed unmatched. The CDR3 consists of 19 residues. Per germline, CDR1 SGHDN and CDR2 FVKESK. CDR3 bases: TGTGCCAGCAGCCCACCCCGGGCCGCCGGGACTAAACACACAGATACGCAGTATTTT. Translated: CASSPPRAAGTKHTDTQYF.

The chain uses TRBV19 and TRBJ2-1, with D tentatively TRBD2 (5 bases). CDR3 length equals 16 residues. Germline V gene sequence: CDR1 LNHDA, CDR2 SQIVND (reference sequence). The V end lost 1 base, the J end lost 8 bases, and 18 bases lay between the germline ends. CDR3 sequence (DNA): TGTGCCAGTAGTATAGCAACCGCGGACTCACGGGATGAGCAGTTCTTC. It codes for CASSIATADSRDEQFF. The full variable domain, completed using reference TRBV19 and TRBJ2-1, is DGGITQSPKYLFRKEGQNVTLSCEQNLNHDAMYWYRQDPGQGLRLIYYSQIVNDFQKGDIAEGYSVSREKKESFPLTVTSAQKNPTAFYLCASSIATADSRDEQFFGPGTRLTVL.

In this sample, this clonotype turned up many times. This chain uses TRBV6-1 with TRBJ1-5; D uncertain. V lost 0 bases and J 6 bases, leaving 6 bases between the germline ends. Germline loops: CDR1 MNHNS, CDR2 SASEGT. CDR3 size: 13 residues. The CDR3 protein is CASSEAVGQPQHF. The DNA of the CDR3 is TGTGCCAGCAGTGAAGCGGTGGGTCAGCCCCAGCATTTT.

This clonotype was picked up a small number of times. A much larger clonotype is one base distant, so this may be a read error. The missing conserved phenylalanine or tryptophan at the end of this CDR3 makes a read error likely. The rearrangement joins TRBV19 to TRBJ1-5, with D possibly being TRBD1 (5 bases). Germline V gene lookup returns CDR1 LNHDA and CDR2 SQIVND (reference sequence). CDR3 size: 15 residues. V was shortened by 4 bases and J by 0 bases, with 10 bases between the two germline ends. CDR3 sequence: CASSSDDSSNQPQHL. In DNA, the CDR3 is TGTGCCAGTAGTAGTGATGACAGTAGCAATCAGCCCCAGCATCTT.

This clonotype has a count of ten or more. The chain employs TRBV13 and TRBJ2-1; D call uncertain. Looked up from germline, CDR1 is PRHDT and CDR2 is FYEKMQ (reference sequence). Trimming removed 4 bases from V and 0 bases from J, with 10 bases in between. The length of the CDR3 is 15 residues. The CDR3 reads CASSSRFYSYNEQFF. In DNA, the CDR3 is TGTGCCAGCAGCTCCAGGTTCTACTCCTACAATGAGCAGTTCTTC.

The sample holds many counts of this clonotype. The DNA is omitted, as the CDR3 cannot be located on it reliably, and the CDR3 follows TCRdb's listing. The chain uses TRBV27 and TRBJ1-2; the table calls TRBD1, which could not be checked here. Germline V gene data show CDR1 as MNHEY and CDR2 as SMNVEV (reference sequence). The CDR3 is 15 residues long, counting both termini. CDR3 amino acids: CASSTSTGTNYGYTF.

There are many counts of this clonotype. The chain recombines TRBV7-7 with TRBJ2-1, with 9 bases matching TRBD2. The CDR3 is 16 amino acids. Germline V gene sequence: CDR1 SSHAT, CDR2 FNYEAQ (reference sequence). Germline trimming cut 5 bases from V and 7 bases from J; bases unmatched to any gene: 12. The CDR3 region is CASSRTGTSMGNEQFF. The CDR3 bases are TGTGCCAGCAGCCGAACCGGGACTAGCATGGGTAATGAGCAGTTCTTC.

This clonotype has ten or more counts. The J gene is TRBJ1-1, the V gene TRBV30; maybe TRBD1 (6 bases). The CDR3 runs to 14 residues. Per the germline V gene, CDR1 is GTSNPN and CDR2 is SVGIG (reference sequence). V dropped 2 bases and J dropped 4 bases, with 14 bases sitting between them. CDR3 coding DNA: TGTGCCTGGAGTACAGGGACATGGGGCACTGAAGCTTTCTTT. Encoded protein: CAWSTGTWGTEAFF.

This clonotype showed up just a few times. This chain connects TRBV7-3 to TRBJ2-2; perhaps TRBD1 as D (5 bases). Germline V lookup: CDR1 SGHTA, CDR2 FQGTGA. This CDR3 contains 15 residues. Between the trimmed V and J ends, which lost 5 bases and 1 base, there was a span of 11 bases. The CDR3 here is CASSPQGGNTGELFF. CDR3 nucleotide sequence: TGTGCCAGCAGCCCCCAGGGTGGGAACACCGGGGAGCTGTTTTTT.

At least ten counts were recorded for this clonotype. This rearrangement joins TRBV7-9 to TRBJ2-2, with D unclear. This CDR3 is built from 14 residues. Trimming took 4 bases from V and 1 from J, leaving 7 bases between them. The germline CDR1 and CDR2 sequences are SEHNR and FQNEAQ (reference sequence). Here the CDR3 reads CASSSLQNTGELFF. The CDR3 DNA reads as TGTGCCAGCAGCTCTTTACAGAACACCGGGGAGCTGTTTTTT. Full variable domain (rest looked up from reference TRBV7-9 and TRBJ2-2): DTGVSQNPRHKITKRGQNVTFRCDPISEHNRLYWYRQTLGQGPEFLTYFQNEAQLEKSRLLSDRFSAERPKGSFSTLEIQRTEQGDSAMYLCASSSLQNTGELFFGEGSRLTVL.

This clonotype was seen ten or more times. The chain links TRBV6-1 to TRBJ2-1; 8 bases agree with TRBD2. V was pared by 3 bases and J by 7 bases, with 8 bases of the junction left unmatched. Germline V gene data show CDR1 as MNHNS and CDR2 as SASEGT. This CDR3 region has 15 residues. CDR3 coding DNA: TGTGCCAGCAGTGACCAAAGCGGGGGCGGGAATGAGCAGTTCTTC. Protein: CASSDQSGGGNEQFF.

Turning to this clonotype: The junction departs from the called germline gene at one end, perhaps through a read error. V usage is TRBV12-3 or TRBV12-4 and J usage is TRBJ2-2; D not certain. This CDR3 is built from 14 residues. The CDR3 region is CARSLKLGTGELFF. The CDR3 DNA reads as TGTGCCCGCAGTTTAAAGCTGGGAACCGGGGAGCTGTTTTTT.

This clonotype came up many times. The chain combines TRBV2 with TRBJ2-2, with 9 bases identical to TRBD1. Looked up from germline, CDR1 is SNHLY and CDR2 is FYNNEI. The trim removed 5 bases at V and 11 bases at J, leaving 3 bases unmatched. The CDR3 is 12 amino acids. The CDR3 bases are TGTGCCAGCAGTATGGACAGGGGAGAGCTGTTTTTT. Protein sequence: CASSMDRGELFF.

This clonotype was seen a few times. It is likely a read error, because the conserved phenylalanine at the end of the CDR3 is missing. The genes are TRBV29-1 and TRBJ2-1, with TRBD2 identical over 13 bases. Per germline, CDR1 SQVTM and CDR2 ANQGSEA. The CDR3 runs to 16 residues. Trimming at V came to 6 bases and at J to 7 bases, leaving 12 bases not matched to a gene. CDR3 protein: CSVDPTGTSGINEQFS. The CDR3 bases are TGCAGCGTGGACCCTACCGGGACTAGCGGGATAAATGAGCAGTTCTCC.

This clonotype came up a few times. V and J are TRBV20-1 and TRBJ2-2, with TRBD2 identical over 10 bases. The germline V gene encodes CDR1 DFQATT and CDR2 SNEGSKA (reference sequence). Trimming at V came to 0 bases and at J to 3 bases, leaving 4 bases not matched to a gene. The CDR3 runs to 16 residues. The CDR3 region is CSARDWTSGDTGELFF. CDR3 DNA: TGCAGTGCTAGAGATTGGACTAGCGGCGACACCGGGGAGCTGTTTTTT.

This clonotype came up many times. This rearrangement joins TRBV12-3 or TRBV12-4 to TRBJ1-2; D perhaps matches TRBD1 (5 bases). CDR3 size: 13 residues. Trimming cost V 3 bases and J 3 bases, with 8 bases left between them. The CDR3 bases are TGTGCCAGCAGTTTGTCGGGGGACTATGGCTACACCTTC. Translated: CASSLSGDYGYTF.

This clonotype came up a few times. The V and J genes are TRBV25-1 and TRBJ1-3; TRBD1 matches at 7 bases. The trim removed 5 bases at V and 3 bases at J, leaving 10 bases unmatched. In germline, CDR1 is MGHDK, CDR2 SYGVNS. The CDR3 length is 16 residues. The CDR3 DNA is TGTGCCAGCAGTTCCTGGGCAGGGGGGTTTGGAAACACCATATATTTT. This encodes CASSSWAGGFGNTIYF.

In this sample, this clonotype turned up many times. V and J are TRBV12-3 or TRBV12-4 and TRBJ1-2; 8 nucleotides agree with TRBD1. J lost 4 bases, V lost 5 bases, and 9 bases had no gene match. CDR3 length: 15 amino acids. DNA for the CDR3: TGTGCCAGCAGTGTCGGACAGGGTGTTATCTATGGCTACACCTTC. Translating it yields CASSVGQGVIYGYTF.

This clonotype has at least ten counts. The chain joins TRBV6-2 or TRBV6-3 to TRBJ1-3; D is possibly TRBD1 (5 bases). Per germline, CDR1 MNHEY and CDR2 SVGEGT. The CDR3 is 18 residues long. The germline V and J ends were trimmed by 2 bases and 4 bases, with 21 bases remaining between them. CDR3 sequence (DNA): TGTGCCAGCAGTTACGAGCTCCCAGAGGCAGGGCTGGGAAACACCATATATTTT. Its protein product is CASSYELPEAGLGNTIYF.

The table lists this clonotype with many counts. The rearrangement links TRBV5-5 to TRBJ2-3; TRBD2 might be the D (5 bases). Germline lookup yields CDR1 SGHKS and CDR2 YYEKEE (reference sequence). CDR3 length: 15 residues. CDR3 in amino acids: CATRGRGSLRDTQYF. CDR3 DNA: TGTGCAACCCGCGGGCGAGGGAGCTTACGAGATACGCAGTATTTT.

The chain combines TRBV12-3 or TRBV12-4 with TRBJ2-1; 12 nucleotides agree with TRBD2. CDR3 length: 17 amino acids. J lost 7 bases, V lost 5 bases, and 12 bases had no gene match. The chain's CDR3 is CASSPGRTSGNRNEQFF. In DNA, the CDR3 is TGTGCCAGCAGTCCCGGGCGGACTAGCGGGAATAGGAATGAGCAGTTCTTC.

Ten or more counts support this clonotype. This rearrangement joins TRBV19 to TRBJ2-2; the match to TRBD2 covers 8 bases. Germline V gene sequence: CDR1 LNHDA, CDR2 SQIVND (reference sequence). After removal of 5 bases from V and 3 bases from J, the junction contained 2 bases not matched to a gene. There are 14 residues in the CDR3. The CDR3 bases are TGTGCCAGTAGTGAAGCGGGAGACACCGGGGAGCTGTTTTTT. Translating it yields CASSEAGDTGELFF.

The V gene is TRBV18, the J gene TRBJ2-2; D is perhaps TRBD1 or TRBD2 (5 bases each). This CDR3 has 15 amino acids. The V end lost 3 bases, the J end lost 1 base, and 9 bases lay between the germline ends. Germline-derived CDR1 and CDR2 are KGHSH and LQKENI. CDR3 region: CASSPGTKNTGELFF. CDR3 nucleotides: TGTGCCAGCTCACCGGGGACGAAGAACACCGGGGAGCTGTTTTTT.

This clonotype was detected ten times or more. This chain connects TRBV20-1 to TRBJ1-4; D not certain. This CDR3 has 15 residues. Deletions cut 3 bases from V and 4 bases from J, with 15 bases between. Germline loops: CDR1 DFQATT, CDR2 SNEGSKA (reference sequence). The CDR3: CSARREVGINEKLFF. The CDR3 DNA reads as TGCAGTGCTAGGAGGGAGGTGGGAATTAATGAAAAACTGTTTTTT.